One and the same sample provided the 12 T cell receptor beta chains below, sequenced in a study of cytomegalovirus exposure and HLA in healthy donors. With 60 Vbeta and 13 Jbeta primers, the PCR was carried out. Repertoires were generated with immunoSEQ multiplex PCR, while TCRdb's copy carries only in-frame clones and drops some. The specimen's table records about 64,000 clones. The sample consisted of PBMCs. The receptors here all came from a woman between 18 and 29 years old in good health and CMV-seronegative.

The chain joins TRBV6-5 to TRBJ2-7; TRBD1 aligns across 8 bases. The germline gives CDR1 MNHEY, CDR2 SVGAGI. There are 15 residues in the CDR3. V gave up 6 bases and J gave up 3 bases; unmatched junction bases: 10. This CDR3 is CASSPWTGKDYEQYF. In DNA form, the CDR3 reads TGTGCCAGCAGCCCTTGGACAGGGAAGGACTACGAGCAGTACTTC.

This sequence joins TRBV4-1 and TRBJ2-7; possibly TRBD1 for D (5 bases). Trimming pared 4 bases from V and 5 bases from J, leaving 18 bases between. The V gene's germline CDR1 is MGHRA and CDR2 YSYEKL. The CDR3 contains 15 residues. This chain's CDR3 is CASSRAGQGRHEQYF. CDR3 sequence (DNA): TGCGCCAGCAGCCGAGCTGGGCAGGGTCGACACGAGCAGTACTTC.

DNA of the CDR3: TGTGCCAGCAGCAGTCAGGGGACGACTGAAGCTTTCTTT. This codes for CASSSQGTTEAFF. The chain combines TRBV7-9 with TRBJ1-1; a possible D gene is TRBD1 (6 bases). The ends were cut back, 5 bases at V and 5 bases at J, with 12 bases in the middle. The V gene's germline CDR1 is SEHNR and CDR2 FQNEAQ (reference sequence). There are 13 residues in the CDR3. Looking up the rest from reference TRBV7-9 and TRBJ1-1 gives the full variable domain: DTGVSQNPRHKITKRGQNVTFRCDPISEHNRLYWYRQTLGQGPEFLTYFQNEAQLEKSRLLSDRFSAERPKGSFSTLEIQRTEQGDSAMYLCASSSQGTTEAFFGQGTRLTVV.

This chain uses TRBV27 with TRBJ1-5, with TRBD1 identical over 7 bases. The J segment lost 1 base and the V segment lost 6 bases, leaving 9 bases of the junction unmatched. CDR3 length: 16 amino acids. The germline V gene has CDR1 MNHEY and CDR2 SMNVEV (reference sequence). The CDR3: CASSYTGVHSNQPQHF. The CDR3 DNA reads TGTGCCAGCAGCTATACAGGGGTGCACAGCAATCAGCCCCAGCATTTT.

The CDR3 DNA reads TGTGCCAGCTATCGTGGGAGGAACACCGGGGAGCTGTTTTTT. Amino acids: CASYRGRNTGELFF. The chain recombines TRBV6-1 with TRBJ2-2; tentative D call: TRBD2 (5 bases). V lost 8 bases and J 1 base, leaving 11 bases between the germline ends. Germline V CDR1 and CDR2: MNHNS, SASEGT. CDR3 size: 14 residues.

The rearrangement joins TRBV30 to TRBJ1-2; a weak D match, TRBD1 (6 bases). From germline, CDR1 is GTSNPN and CDR2 SVGIG (reference sequence). The germline V and J ends were trimmed by 3 bases and 8 bases, with 16 bases remaining between them. The CDR3 has 13 residues. CDR3 sequence reads: CAWRLQGKEGYTF. Here the CDR3 DNA reads TGTGCCTGGAGGTTACAGGGAAAAGAAGGCTACACCTTC.

The chain is built from TRBV18 and TRBJ1-3; D is perhaps TRBD1 (5 bases). Per the germline V gene, CDR1 is KGHSH and CDR2 is LQKENI. The CDR3 length is 17 residues. Trimming stripped 1 base from V and 1 base from J, with 14 bases between. Here the CDR3 DNA reads TGTGCCAGCTCACCACTTGCAGGGTCAGGTTCTGGAAACACCATATATTTT. Its protein is CASSPLAGSGSGNTIYF.

The V and J genes are TRBV19 and TRBJ2-1; 7 bases are shared with TRBD2. Germline trimming cut 4 bases from V and 5 bases from J; bases unmatched to any gene: 5. The length of the CDR3 is 14 residues. Germline CDR1 reads LNHDA; CDR2 reads SQIVND (reference sequence). This chain's CDR3 is CASSSGGDDNEQFF. DNA of the CDR3: TGTGCCAGTAGTAGTGGGGGGGATGACAATGAGCAGTTCTTC.

V and J are TRBV28 and TRBJ2-5; TRBD2 agrees at 10 bases. Germline values: CDR1 MDHEN, CDR2 SYDVKM. The CDR3 is made up of 15 amino acids. The ends lost 2 bases at V and 5 bases at J; junction bases unmatched: 5. The CDR3 DNA reads as TGTGCCAGCAGTTTAGCAGCGGGAGGGCTGGAGACCCAGTACTTC. This gives the protein CASSLAAGGLETQYF.

The CDR3 loop reads CASGHNNRGTEAFF. The DNA for the CDR3 is TGTGCCAGCGGGCATAACAACAGGGGGACTGAAGCTTTCTTT. V and J are TRBV7-9 and TRBJ1-1, with TRBD1 identical over 8 bases. V trimming: 8 bases; J trimming: 5 bases; junction bases outside the gene matches: 10. Germline V lookup: CDR1 SEHNR, CDR2 FQNEAQ (reference sequence). The CDR3 is 14 residues long.

This rearrangement joins TRBV9 to TRBJ1-2; 7 positions match TRBD1. Unmatched junction bases numbered 7, after V lost 3 bases and J lost 2 bases. The length of the CDR3 is 15 residues. The V gene's germline CDR1 is SGDLS and CDR2 YYNGEE. CDR3 DNA sequence: TGTGCCAGCAGCGCCCCCGGGACAGAGAACTATGGCTACACCTTC. This codes for CASSAPGTENYGYTF. Drawing the rest from reference TRBV9 and TRBJ1-2, the complete variable domain is DSGVTQTPKHLITATGQRVTLRCSPRSGDLSVYWYQQSLDQGLQFLIQYYNGEERAKGNILERFSAQQFPDLHSELNLSSLELGDSALYFCASSAPGTENYGYTFGSGTRLTVV.

The rearrangement joins TRBV4-1 to TRBJ1-1, with D possibly TRBD1 on 5 matching bases. Germline CDR1 and CDR2: MGHRA and YSYEKL. The CDR3 sequence is 14 residues long. The V end was cut by 2 bases, the J end by 1 base, with 8 bases between. The CDR3 bases are TGCGCCAGCAGCCAATACAGGCGGAACACTGAAGCTTTCTTT. Its translation: CASSQYRRNTEAFF.